Below are 31 T cell receptor beta chains sequenced from a single sample in a study of blood T cell repertoires in COVID-19. Sequencing used immunoSEQ multiplex PCR; TCRdb keeps in-frame clones, though not all of them. The sample carries around 100,000 clones, more than 75% recorded once. Source material: peripheral blood. These receptors all come from a human donor in a cohort sampled during active COVID-19.

This sequence joins TRBV5-6 and TRBJ1-2, with TRBD1 as a possible D gene (6 bases). V gave up 0 bases and J gave up 4 bases, with 7 bases separating them. Germline CDR1 is SGHDT and CDR2 is YYEEEE. CDR3 length: 13 amino acids. The CDR3: CASSLEQGYGYTF. CDR3 bases: TGTGCCAGCAGCTTGGAACAGGGCTATGGCTACACCTTC.

This chain connects TRBV7-8 to TRBJ1-1, with D possibly matching TRBD1 (5 bases). Germline V gives CDR1 SGHVS, CDR2 FQNEAQ. CDR3 length: 16 residues. V lost 1 base and J 4 bases, leaving 16 bases between the germline ends. The CDR3 sequence is CASSLELGAGATEAFF. The CDR3 DNA reads TGTGCCAGCAGCTTAGAATTAGGGGCTGGGGCCACTGAAGCTTTCTTT.

The V call is TRBV5-4, the J call TRBJ1-2; D unclear. The CDR3 has 16 amino acids. Trimming removed 0 bases from V and 8 bases from J, with 20 bases in between. Germline V gene sequence: CDR1 SGHNT, CDR2 YYREEE (reference sequence). This chain's CDR3 is CASSLAGVWSAGGYTF. The CDR3 nucleotides are TGTGCCAGCAGCTTGGCCGGGGTTTGGTCCGCGGGCGGCTACACCTTC.

V usage is TRBV5-1 and J usage is TRBJ2-5; possibly TRBD2 for D (5 bases). The CDR3 loop spans 14 amino acids. The ends were cut back, 2 bases at V and 5 bases at J, with 13 bases in the middle. Germline lookup yields CDR1 SGHRS and CDR2 YFSETQ. CDR3 nucleotide sequence: TGCGCCAGCAGCTTTACTAGGTCGGTTGAGACCCAGTACTTC. Translation: CASSFTRSVETQYF.

The V and J genes are TRBV18 and TRBJ1-4, with D uncertain. From germline, CDR1 is KGHSH and CDR2 LQKENI. Between the trimmed V and J ends, which lost 3 bases and 8 bases, there was a span of 10 bases. This CDR3 spans 13 amino acids. This CDR3 reads CASSPARKEKLFF. For the CDR3, the DNA is TGTGCCAGCTCACCGGCACGTAAGGAAAAACTGTTTTTT.

The chain is built from TRBV6-2 or TRBV6-3 and TRBJ2-7, with 9 bases lining up with TRBD1. The ends lost 0 bases at V and 5 bases at J; junction bases unmatched: 5. Germline-derived CDR1 and CDR2 are MNHEY and SVGEGT. This CDR3 is 15 amino acids long. In nucleotides, the CDR3 is TGTGCCAGCAGTTACTCGGGACAGGGACGCCACGAGCAGTACTTC. Translated: CASSYSGQGRHEQYF.

The chain recombines TRBV4-2 with TRBJ2-5, with 10 bases fitting TRBD2. Germline CDR1 is LGHNA and CDR2 is YNFKEQ. The V and J ends lost 4 bases and 2 bases, in that order; junction bases with no gene match: 7. CDR3 length equals 16 residues. The CDR3 region is CASSPKASGGQETQYF. CDR3 DNA: TGTGCCAGCAGCCCCAAGGCTAGCGGGGGACAAGAGACCCAGTACTTC.

This chain links TRBV11-2 with TRBJ2-2, with 9 bases matching TRBD2. V lost 5 bases and J lost 2; bases outside the gene matches: 6. Germline CDR1 SGHAT, CDR2 FQNNGV. The length of the CDR3 is 16 residues. The CDR3 is CASSISSGANTGELFF. CDR3 DNA sequence: TGTGCCAGCAGCATATCTAGCGGGGCCAACACCGGGGAGCTGTTTTTT.

The chain carries TRBV11-1 and TRBJ2-1; TRBD1 matches at 7 bases. Germline V gene sequence: CDR1 SGHAT, CDR2 FQDESV (reference sequence). The CDR3 is 16 residues long. Trimming took 2 bases from V and 8 from J; bases not matched to a gene: 12. DNA of the CDR3: TGTGCCAGCAGCTTAACCGACAGGGTATTACGGGATGAGCAGTTCTTC. It specifies CASSLTDRVLRDEQFF.

This chain joins TRBV7-2 and TRBJ2-6; tentatively, D is TRBD2 (5 bases). This CDR3 is 16 amino acids long. Trimming took 1 base from V and 2 from J, leaving 9 bases between them. Germline V gene lookup returns CDR1 SGHTA and CDR2 FQGNSA. DNA of the CDR3: TGTGCCAGCAGCTTAGATTCCGGGGCTGGGGCCAACGTCCTGACTTTC. It yields the protein CASSLDSGAGANVLTF.

The chain carries TRBV21-1 and TRBJ2-7; the DNA was not used to check the table's D call, TRBD2. TRBV21-1 is given as a pseudogene. There are 14 residues in the CDR3. The CDR3 DNA reads as TGTGCCAGCAGCAAAGGGAGGCCAGCCTACGAGCAGTACTTC. Amino acids: CASSKGRPAYEQYF.

J is TRBJ2-7 and V is TRBV5-5, with a possible D match to TRBD1 (5 bases). Germline lookup yields CDR1 SGHKS and CDR2 YYEKEE (reference sequence). The CDR3 contains 14 residues. V lost 0 bases and J lost 3, with 10 bases in between. The CDR3 sequence: CASSLGTLSYEQYF. The CDR3 DNA sequence: TGTGCCAGCAGCTTGGGGACACTAAGCTACGAGCAGTACTTC. Drawing the rest from reference TRBV5-5 and TRBJ2-7, the complete variable domain is DAGVTQSPTHLIKTRGQQVTLRCSPISGHKSVSWYQQVLGQGPQFIFQYYEKEERGRGNFPDRFSARQFPNYSSELNVNALLLGDSALYLCASSLGTLSYEQYFGPGTRLTVT.

The V gene is TRBV28, the J gene TRBJ1-1; no firm D call. Germline loops: CDR1 MDHEN, CDR2 SYDVKM. The length of the CDR3 is 14 residues. Trimming removed 5 bases from V and 2 bases from J, with 12 bases in between. DNA of the CDR3: TGTGCCAGCAGTCCCCCCAGACAAAACACTGAAGCTTTCTTT. The encoded protein is CASSPPRQNTEAFF. The complete variable domain, with remaining parts taken from reference TRBV28 and TRBJ1-1, reads DVKVTQSSRYLVKRTGEKVFLECVQDMDHENMFWYRQDPGLGLRLIYFSYDVKMKEKGDIPEGYSVSREKKERFSLILESASTNQTSMYLCASSPPRQNTEAFFGQGTRLTVV.

This clone was observed a handful of times. The gene calls are TRBV19 and TRBJ1-6, with D unclear. This CDR3 is built from 13 residues. The V end lost 7 bases, the J end lost 7 bases, and 11 bases lay between the germline ends. Germline CDR1 reads LNHDA; CDR2 reads SQIVND (reference sequence). Written as DNA, the CDR3 is TGTGCCAGTACTGAGACGGGGAATTCACCCCTCCACTTT. Protein: CASTETGNSPLHF.

V and J are TRBV6-4 and TRBJ2-3; 8 bases agree with TRBD1. Germline V gene lookup returns CDR1 MRHNA and CDR2 SNTAGT. The length of the CDR3 is 13 residues. V shed 5 bases and J 7 bases; nucleotides not matched to a gene: 5. CDR3 loop: CASSLGQGNTQYF. DNA of the CDR3: TGTGCCAGCAGTTTAGGACAGGGCAATACGCAGTATTTT.

The V call is TRBV2, the J call TRBJ2-2; D might be TRBD2 (5 bases). Germline V CDR1 and CDR2: SNHLY, FYNNEI. Trimming removed 6 bases at V and 6 bases at J, with 8 bases between. The CDR3 runs to 12 residues. The CDR3 nucleotides are TGTGCCAGCAGGCGGGCAGCCGGGGAGCTGTTTTTT. It is translated as CASRRAAGELFF.

This clone has only one observation. The chain employs TRBV7-9 and TRBJ2-3; TRBD1 might be the D (6 bases). The CDR3 loop spans 19 amino acids. V shed 4 bases and J shed 2 bases, with 25 bases lying between them. Germline values: CDR1 SEHNR, CDR2 FQNEAQ (reference sequence). The CDR3, as DNA: TGTGCCAGCAGCTCCTTGATGCCGGGACAAACACCTCTCACAGATACGCAGTATTTT. Protein sequence: CASSSLMPGQTPLTDTQYF.

The genes are TRBV25-1 and TRBJ2-3; D perhaps matches TRBD1 (6 bases). Germline CDR1 and CDR2: MGHDK and SYGVNS. The CDR3 is 15 amino acids. Trimming removed 0 bases from V and 10 bases from J, with 17 bases in between. CDR3 nucleotide sequence: TGTGCCAGCAGTGAATATGGGAAGGGGGATTGGGCGCAGTATTTT. Protein sequence: CASSEYGKGDWAQYF.

In its sample, this clone was seen once. The rearrangement joins TRBV20-1 to TRBJ2-7, with unresolved D. V lost 4 bases to trimming and J lost 5 bases, with 9 bases between them. The CDR3 contains 11 residues. CDR1 DFQATT and CDR2 SNEGSKA come from the germline V gene (reference sequence). The CDR3 DNA reads TGCAGTGCTAAGTCGGGTCACGAGCAGTACTTC. Protein product: CSAKSGHEQYF.

V is TRBV7-2 and J is TRBJ1-1, with 10 bases matching TRBD1. V shed 3 bases and J 10 bases; nucleotides not matched to a gene: 2. CDR1 and CDR2 (germline): SGHTA, FQGNSA. This CDR3 is 12 amino acids long. The CDR3 bases are TGTGCCAGCAGCTTCGGACAGGGGGGAGCTTTCTTT. It translates to CASSFGQGGAFF.

The chain combines TRBV23-1 with TRBJ1-1; D is perhaps TRBD1 (5 bases). TRBV23-1 is an ORF, with its function uncertain. The CDR3 totals 14 residues. Deletions cut 7 bases from V and 4 bases from J, with 16 bases between. The CDR3 DNA follows: TGCGCCAGCAAGTTTGGGGGGATCGGCACTGAAGCTTTCTTT. Protein: CASKFGGIGTEAFF.

This chain connects TRBV6-5 to TRBJ2-7, with D unresolved. The CDR3 spans 13 residues. Germline V gene data show CDR1 as MNHEY and CDR2 as SVGAGI. The ends were cut back, 4 bases at V and 3 bases at J, with 10 bases in the middle. The CDR3 region has the DNA TGTGCCAGCAGTTTGACAAGGAACTACGAGCAGTACTTC. It specifies CASSLTRNYEQYF.

The chain has TRBV10-3 and TRBJ1-1, with 7 nucleotides matching TRBD1. V lost 10 bases and J lost 5; bases outside the gene matches: 4. Germline values: CDR1 ENHRY, CDR2 SYGVKD. The CDR3 consists of 11 residues. The CDR3 spells CATTGVTEAFF. The CDR3, as DNA: TGTGCCACCACAGGGGTGACTGAAGCTTTCTTT.

The chain's CDR3 is CASRDDTGTGLDTQYF. In nucleotides, the CDR3 is TGTGCCAGCAGAGACGACACCGGGACAGGGTTAGATACGCAGTATTTT. The chain combines TRBV27 with TRBJ2-3; TRBD1 matches 9 bases. Germline-derived CDR1 and CDR2 are MNHEY and SMNVEV (reference sequence). Trimming cost V 6 bases and J 5 bases; bases outside gene matches: 12. This CDR3 spans 16 amino acids.

V gene TRBV2 combines with J gene TRBJ2-2, with D perhaps matching TRBD1 (5 bases). CDR3 length: 15 amino acids. Germline CDR1 SNHLY, CDR2 FYNNEI. V was pared by 6 bases and J by 1 base, with 12 bases between. The CDR3 here is CASSPQGMNTGELFF. In DNA form, the CDR3 reads TGTGCCAGCAGCCCGCAGGGTATGAACACCGGGGAGCTGTTTTTT.

The V call is TRBV5-4, the J call TRBJ1-1; tentatively, D is TRBD1 (5 bases). V shed 0 bases and J shed 6 bases, with 12 bases lying between them. This CDR3 contains 14 residues. Germline CDR1 reads SGHNT; CDR2 reads YYREEE (reference sequence). CDR3 coding DNA: TGTGCCAGCAGCTTGGTTGGGGGGATCTCTGAAGCTTTCTTT. Translated, it gives CASSLVGGISEAFF.

This rearrangement joins TRBV5-1 to TRBJ2-7; tentative D call: TRBD2 (6 bases). V was trimmed by 0 bases and J by 0 bases, leaving 10 bases between them. The CDR3 loop spans 15 amino acids. CDR1 and CDR2 (germline): SGHRS, YFSETQ. In DNA form, the CDR3 reads TGCGCCAGCAGCTTGGTGGCCGGGAGCTCCTACGAGCAGTACTTC. This codes for CASSLVAGSSYEQYF.

The chain joins TRBV5-1 to TRBJ2-7, with D possibly matching TRBD2 (5 bases). Between the trimmed V and J ends, which lost 0 bases and 2 bases, there was a span of 12 bases. The CDR3 has 15 residues. Germline assignment: CDR1 SGHRS and CDR2 YFSETQ. For the CDR3, the DNA is TGCGCCAGCAGCTTGGATGGGCCGCGGGCCTACGAGCAGTACTTC. Translation gives CASSLDGPRAYEQYF. Complete variable domain (other parts from reference TRBV5-1 and TRBJ2-7): KAGVTQTPRYLIKTRGQQVTLSCSPISGHRSVSWYQQTPGQGLQFLFEYFSETQRNKGNFPGRFSGRQFSNSRSEMNVSTLELGDSALYLCASSLDGPRAYEQYFGPGTRLTVT.

The chain links TRBV19 to TRBJ1-2, with D tentatively TRBD1 (5 bases). The length of the CDR3 is 13 residues. Germline V CDR1 and CDR2: LNHDA, SQIVND (reference sequence). V dropped 9 bases and J dropped 4 bases, with 15 bases sitting between them. For the CDR3, the DNA is TGTGCCAGCCGACCGTGGGGGGGCTATGGCTACACCTTC. Its translation is CASRPWGGYGYTF.

This clone came up a few times. The rearrangement uses TRBV5-1 and TRBJ1-3, with D unclear. Germline values: CDR1 SGHRS, CDR2 YFSETQ. Trimming took 4 bases from V and 2 from J, leaving 16 bases between them. The CDR3 extends over 16 amino acids. CDR3: CASSLQAQSPGNTIYF. CDR3 bases: TGCGCCAGCAGCCTCCAGGCCCAGAGTCCTGGAAACACCATATATTTT.

This clone was recorded a few times. The chain employs TRBV2 and TRBJ1-5, with D maybe TRBD1 (5 bases). V was trimmed by 5 bases and J by 6 bases, leaving 20 bases between them. Germline V gene lookup returns CDR1 SNHLY and CDR2 FYNNEI. The length of the CDR3 is 16 residues. CDR3 in amino acids: CASSPRAAGGVQPQHF. The CDR3 nucleotides read TGTGCCAGCAGTCCCCGGGCCGCGGGGGGGGTTCAGCCCCAGCATTTT.